Listed below are T cell receptor beta chains from one sample, sequenced in a study of T-cell memory formation after mild COVID-19. Via MiXCR, TCRdb re-called the 5' RACE reads, giving one row per CDR3 protein. The sample carries 580,000 or so distinct CDR3 sequences, roughly 17% recorded once. Sequences were obtained from PBMCs or a T cell subset sorted from them (not recorded which). Receptor source: an adult woman who had mild COVID-19 (a few samples of this study predate the infection). Cell type and time point are not known. The CDR3 runs from the conserved cysteine through the conserved F or W. The D gene is left open where the match is weak. Clone size appears in some rows only: once, few, many, or a class for an expanded clone.

NA	TRBV9	TRBJ1-1	NA	TGTGCCAGCAGCGTAGAGGCAGGGGACACTGAAGCTTTCTTT	CASSVEAGDTEAFF
TRBD2	TRBV24-1	TRBJ2-3	few	TGTGCCTCCGACTTGGCGGGGGTAATAGATACGCAGTATTTT	CASDLAGVIDTQYF
NA	TRBV12-3/TRBV12-4	TRBJ2-2	many	TGTGCCAGCGGGTCACCTAGGGCGAGGATCAACACCGGGGAGCTGTTTTTT	CASGSPRARINTGELFF
NA	TRBV12-3/TRBV12-4	TRBJ1-1	NA	TGTGCCAGCACCCCCTCACGACAGTTTCCGACTGAAGCTTTCTTT	CASTPSRQFPTEAFF
NA	TRBV6-2/TRBV6-3	TRBJ2-1	few	TGTGCCAGCAGTTACCCCAGCGGCTACAATGAGCAGTTCTTC	CASSYPSGYNEQFF
NA	TRBV7-9	TRBJ1-1	few	TGTGCCAGCAGCTTAGCTGACCTGCTGAACACTGAAGCTTTCTTT	CASSLADLLNTEAFF
NA	TRBV24-1	TRBJ1-2	few	TGTGCCACCAGTGAGTTCGCCCACTATGGCTACACCTTC	CATSEFAHYGYTF
TRBD1	TRBV3-1	TRBJ1-3	few	TGTGCCAGCGAAGACAGGGTCGTAGGAAACACCATATATTTT	CASEDRVVGNTIYF
TRBD2	TRBV11-2	TRBJ2-7	few	TGTGCCAGTGCCCCCAGCGGGGTCTCCGAGCAGTACTTC	CASAPSGVSEQYF
NA	TRBV6-2/TRBV6-3	TRBJ1-5	few	TGTGCCAGCAGTTACCACGGAGAGCCCCAGCATTTT	CASSYHGEPQHF
NA	TRBV7-9	TRBJ1-4	NA	TGTGCCAGCAAGCCGAAACCGGGACAAGAGAATGAAAAACTGTTTTTT	CASKPKPGQENEKLFF
NA	TRBV5-1	TRBJ1-2	NA	TGCGCCAGCAGCTCCCTTGGGGACACGGATGGCTACACCTTC	CASSSLGDTDGYTF
NA	TRBV25-1	TRBJ2-6	NA	TGTGCCAGCAGTGAATACGGGACCCAAGCCCGGGGCAACTCTGGGGCCAACGTCCTGACTTTC	CASSEYGTQARGNSGANVLTF
NA	TRBV29-1	TRBJ2-1	few	TGCAGCGTGCTCGGGAGTGAGCAGTTCTTC	CSVLGSEQFF
TRBD1	TRBV29-1	TRBJ1-2	NA	TGCAGCGTTGAAGATTGGGACAGCTACTATGGCTACACCTTC	CSVEDWDSYYGYTF
TRBD1	TRBV5-1	TRBJ2-1	many	TGCGCCAGCAGCCCGAGAGGACAGGGGCGCCACAATGAGCAGTTCTTC	CASSPRGQGRHNEQFF
TRBD2	TRBV4-3	TRBJ2-5	NA	TGCGCCAGCAGCCAAGATCTTACTAGCGGATCAGAGACCCAGTACTTC	CASSQDLTSGSETQYF
NA	TRBV6-6	TRBJ2-1	few	TGTGCCAGCAGTTCCTTCCCCGCTCCGGACGTACGAGGACTGAATGAGCAGTTCTTC	CASSSFPAPDVRGLNEQFF
TRBD1	TRBV24-1	TRBJ2-1	NA	TGTGCCACCAGTGATCCCCGGACAGGGGAATGGAGTGAGCAGTTCTTC	CATSDPRTGEWSEQFF
TRBD1	TRBV10-3	TRBJ1-5	few	TGTGCCATCAGTGAGTTGGACAGGGGGTATCAGCCCCAGCATTTT	CAISELDRGYQPQHF
TRBD1	TRBV24-1	TRBJ1-2	few	TGTGCCACCAGTGACCCGGACAGGGAGTATGGCTACACCTTC	CATSDPDREYGYTF
NA	TRBV12-3/TRBV12-4	TRBJ1-2	NA	TGTGCCAGCAGTTCCAAGCGGACGAGTCCATATGGCTACACCTTC	CASSSKRTSPYGYTF
TRBD1	TRBV5-1	TRBJ2-7	NA	TGCGCCAGCAGCTTGGTTGGGACAGGGGACGAGCAGTACTTC	CASSLVGTGDEQYF
NA	TRBV29-1	TRBJ2-7	many	TGCAGCGTTGCTGACGGTTCCTACGAGCAGTACTTC	CSVADGSYEQYF
NA	TRBV21-1	TRBJ2-5	NA	TGTGCCAGCAGCAAAGCGGGACAGGGTGGTGCTGAAGAGACCCAGTACTTC	CASSKAGQGGAEETQYF
NA	TRBV12-3/TRBV12-4	TRBJ2-2	NA	TGTGCCAGCAGTTTTGGGGGATCGGCCGGGGAGCTGTTTTTT	CASSFGGSAGELFF
NA	TRBV12-3/TRBV12-4	TRBJ1-3	NA	TGTGCCAGCAGTTTTTCCGGGGAGGGCTCTGGAAACACCATATATTTT	CASSFSGEGSGNTIYF
NA	TRBV7-9	TRBJ1-2	NA	TGTGCCAGCAGCCCCGGGCCCTTCCTCTATGGCTACACCTTC	CASSPGPFLYGYTF
NA	TRBV6-6	TRBJ1-6	NA	TGTGCCAGCAGTGAACTCGACACTTGGCATTCACCCCTCCACTTT	CASSELDTWHSPLHF